This passage covers 12 T cell receptor beta chains from one sample sequenced in a study of blood T cells in healthy people across ages. Alongside a J-beta primer mix, a sample-barcoded 5' primer served in a second PCR lasting roughly 6 to 11 cycles. TCRdb reprocessed the 5' RACE reads with MiXCR, giving one entry per CDR3 protein. The sample contains about 1.8 million distinct CDR3 sequences, just under 50% of which appear only once. Sequencing input: blood. The receptor set was obtained from a woman in her thirties or forties in good health.

The rearrangement uses TRBV4-2 and TRBJ1-2; 8 nucleotides align to TRBD1. The CDR3 is 14 amino acids. The germline V gene encodes CDR1 LGHNA and CDR2 YNFKEQ. Trimming took 3 bases from V and 8 from J; bases not matched to a gene: 8. The CDR3 DNA reads TGTGCCAGCAGCCACGGCCAGGGGGCTTTCGGCTACACCTTC. This sequence encodes CASSHGQGAFGYTF.

Note on this clonotype: One end of the junction varies from germline; a read error may be responsible. The CDR3: CAGRGTDEQFF. The DNA for the CDR3 is TGCGCCGGCAGGGGGACTGATGAGCAGTTCTTC. The genes are TRBV5-1 and TRBJ2-1; TRBD1 might be the D (7 bases). The CDR3 loop spans 11 amino acids. CDR1 SGHRS and CDR2 YFSETQ come from the germline V gene.

This clonotype has a handful of counts. The chain employs TRBV5-1 and TRBJ2-7, with 12 bases identical to TRBD2. CDR1 SGHRS and CDR2 YFSETQ come from the germline V gene. The CDR3 loop spans 17 amino acids. The V and J ends lost 4 bases and 0 bases, in that order; junction bases with no gene match: 8. In DNA, the CDR3 is TGCGCCAGCAGCGTCTGGACTAGCGGGGACCTCTCCTACGAGCAGTACTTC. Amino acid sequence: CASSVWTSGDLSYEQYF.

This clonotype occurred a few times. The chain joins TRBV4-3 to TRBJ2-7, with D possibly matching TRBD1 (5 bases). This CDR3 spans 15 amino acids. Germline V gene data show CDR1 as LGHNA and CDR2 as YSLEER. V shed 1 base and J shed 4 bases, with 14 bases lying between them. This CDR3 reads CASSQAKTAGYEQYF. CDR3 in DNA: TGCGCCAGCAGCCAAGCGAAGACAGCTGGATACGAGCAGTACTTC.

This clonotype came up a few times. The junction does not match germline at one end; this may be a read error. The chain is built from TRBV6-2 or TRBV6-3 and TRBJ1-1; D gene unclear. The CDR3 is 12 residues long. Germline V gene lookup returns CDR1 MNHEY and CDR2 SVGEGT. CDR3 coding DNA: TGTGCCAGCACCCTGGGGAACGCTGAAGCTTTCTTT. Amino acid sequence: CASTLGNAEAFF.

This clonotype was picked up many times. At one end the junction does not follow the germline gene, possibly because of a read error. This rearrangement joins TRBV5-1 to TRBJ2-3; maybe TRBD2 (5 bases). The CDR3 has 14 amino acids. Germline CDR1 reads SGHRS; CDR2 reads YFSETQ. CDR3 loop: CASSLRSGTDTQYF. The DNA of the CDR3 is TGTGCCAGCAGTTTACGTAGCGGCACAGATACGCAGTATTTT.

The chain uses TRBV7-2 and TRBJ1-4; TRBD1 matches at 7 bases. In germline, CDR1 is SGHTA, CDR2 FQGNSA. CDR3 size: 15 residues. The V gene end was trimmed by 5 bases and the J gene end by 3 bases; junction bases not matched to a gene: 6. CDR3 residues: CASSRRGTANEKLFF. CDR3 in DNA: TGTGCCAGCAGCCGGAGGGGGACAGCTAATGAAAAACTGTTTTTT.

This clonotype occurred a few times. This chain links TRBV28 with TRBJ1-2, with a tentative D call TRBD1 (5 bases). The CDR3 is made up of 17 amino acids. The V end lost 7 bases, the J end lost 8 bases, and 29 bases lay between the germline ends. In germline, CDR1 is MDHEN, CDR2 SYDVKM. This CDR3 is CASTPGAVEVLVRGYTF. The CDR3, as DNA: TGTGCCAGCACCCCCGGGGCGGTTGAAGTTCTCGTCCGGGGCTACACCTTC.

This rearrangement joins TRBV6-2 or TRBV6-3 to TRBJ2-5; D might be TRBD1 (6 bases). Germline V gives CDR1 MNHEY, CDR2 SVGEGT. Trimming stripped 6 bases from V and 11 bases from J, with 16 bases between. This CDR3 is built from 12 residues. CDR3 amino acids: CASSRQGRGQYF. Here the CDR3 DNA reads TGTGCCAGCAGCCGGCAGGGAAGGGGGCAGTACTTC.

This clonotype was found a few times. This chain uses TRBV24-1 with TRBJ1-6, with a tentative D call TRBD1 (5 bases). Germline V CDR1 and CDR2: KGHDR, SFDVKD. The CDR3 consists of 14 residues. The V gene lost 9 bases and the J gene lost 7 bases, with 15 bases spanning the gap. The CDR3 coding sequence is TGTGCCACCTCCCTCGGGACTCCGAATTCACCCCTCCACTTT. This sequence encodes CATSLGTPNSPLHF.

The chain couples TRBV12-3 or TRBV12-4 to TRBJ2-5, with D perhaps TRBD2 (5 bases). V was trimmed by 8 bases and J by 5 bases, leaving 15 bases between them. The CDR3 runs 13 residues. The CDR3 sequence: CASLPAREETQYF. DNA for the CDR3: TGTGCCAGCCTACCGGCTAGGGAGGAGACCCAGTACTTC.

This clonotype appeared a few times. The rearrangement uses TRBV2 and TRBJ2-5; 12 bases are a match to TRBD2. Germline loops: CDR1 SNHLY, CDR2 FYNNEI. This CDR3 is 15 amino acids long. After removal of 5 bases from V and 3 bases from J, the junction contained 4 bases not matched to a gene. CDR3 nucleotides: TGTGCCAGCAGTCCACTAGCGGGGGGAAAAGAGACCCAGTACTTC. It is translated as CASSPLAGGKETQYF.